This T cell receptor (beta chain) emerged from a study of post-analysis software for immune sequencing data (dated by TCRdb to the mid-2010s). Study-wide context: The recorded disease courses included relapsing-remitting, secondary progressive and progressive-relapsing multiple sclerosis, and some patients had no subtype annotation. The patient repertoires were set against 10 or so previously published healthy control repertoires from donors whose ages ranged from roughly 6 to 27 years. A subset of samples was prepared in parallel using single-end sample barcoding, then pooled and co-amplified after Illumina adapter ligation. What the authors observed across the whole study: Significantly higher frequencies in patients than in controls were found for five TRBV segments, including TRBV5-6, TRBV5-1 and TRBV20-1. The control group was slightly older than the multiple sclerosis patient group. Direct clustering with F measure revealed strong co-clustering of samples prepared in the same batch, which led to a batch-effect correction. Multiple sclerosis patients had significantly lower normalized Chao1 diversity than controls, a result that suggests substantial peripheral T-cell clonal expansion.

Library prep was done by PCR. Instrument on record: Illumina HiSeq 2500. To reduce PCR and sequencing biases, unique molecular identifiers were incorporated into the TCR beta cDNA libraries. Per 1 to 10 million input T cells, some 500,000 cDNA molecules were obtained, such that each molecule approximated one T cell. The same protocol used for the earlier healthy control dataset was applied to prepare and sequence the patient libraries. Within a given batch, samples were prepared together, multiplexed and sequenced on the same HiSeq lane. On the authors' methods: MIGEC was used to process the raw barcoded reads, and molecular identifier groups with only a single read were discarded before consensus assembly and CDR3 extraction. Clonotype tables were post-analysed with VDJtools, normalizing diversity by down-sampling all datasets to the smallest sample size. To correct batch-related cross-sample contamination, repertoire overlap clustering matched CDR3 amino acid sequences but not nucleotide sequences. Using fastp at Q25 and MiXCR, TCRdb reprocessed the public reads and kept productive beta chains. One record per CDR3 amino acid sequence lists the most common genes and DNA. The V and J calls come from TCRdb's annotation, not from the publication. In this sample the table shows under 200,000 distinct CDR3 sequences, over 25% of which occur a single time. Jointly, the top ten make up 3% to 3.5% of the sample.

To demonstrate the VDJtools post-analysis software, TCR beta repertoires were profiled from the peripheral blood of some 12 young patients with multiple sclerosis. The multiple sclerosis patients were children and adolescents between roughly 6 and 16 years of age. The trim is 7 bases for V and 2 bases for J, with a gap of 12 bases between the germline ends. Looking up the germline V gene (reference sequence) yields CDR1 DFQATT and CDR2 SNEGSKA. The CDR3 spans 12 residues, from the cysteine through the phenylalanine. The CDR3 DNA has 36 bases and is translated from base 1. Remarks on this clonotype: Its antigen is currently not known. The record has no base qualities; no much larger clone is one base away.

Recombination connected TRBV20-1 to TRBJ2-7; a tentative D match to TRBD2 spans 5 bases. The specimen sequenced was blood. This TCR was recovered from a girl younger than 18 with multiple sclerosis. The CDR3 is CSGRETTYEQYF. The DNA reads TGCAGTGGTAGGGAGACTACCTACGAGCAGTACTTC.